Below, 14 T cell receptor beta chains from the same sample are listed, as sequenced in a study of PD-1 blockade in classical Hodgkin lymphoma. Data came from immunoSEQ multiplex PCR; TCRdb stores just in-frame clones and leaves some out. The table has tens of thousands of clones, under 80% seen once. Relapses following autologous stem cell transplantation were seen in all patients, with brentuximab vedotin exposure varying. Sequenced material: peripheral blood mononuclear cells (PBMCs), taken at baseline. These receptors came from a human donor with classical Hodgkin lymphoma.

This clone was counted a few times. The V and J genes are TRBV5-6 and TRBJ2-1, with 10 bases matching TRBD2. CDR3 length: 15 residues. Trimming cost V 5 bases and J 7 bases; bases outside gene matches: 9. Germline CDR1 is SGHDT and CDR2 is YYEEEE. This CDR3 is CASSREAGGRNEQFF. CDR3 in DNA: TGTGCCAGCAGTCGGGAAGCGGGGGGGCGGAATGAGCAGTTCTTC.

This clone was seen a few times. The gene calls are TRBV27 and TRBJ1-1; 9 bases fit TRBD1. This CDR3 region has 11 residues. With V trimmed by 7 bases and J by 11 bases, 5 bases remained unmatched. Per the germline V gene, CDR1 is MNHEY and CDR2 is SMNVEV (reference sequence). This CDR3 is CASIQGAMAFF. As DNA, the CDR3 is TGTGCCAGCATACAGGGGGCTATGGCTTTCTTT.

This clone has more than one count but fewer than ten. The chain is built from TRBV19 and TRBJ2-2, with 9 bases aligning to TRBD2. Germline values: CDR1 LNHDA, CDR2 SQIVND (reference sequence). With V trimmed by 6 bases and J by 1 base, 3 bases remained unmatched. This CDR3 comprises 15 residues. The CDR3 reads CASSRTSENTGELFF. CDR3 bases: TGTGCCAGTAGCCGGACTAGCGAGAACACCGGGGAGCTGTTTTTT.

The rearrangement links TRBV14 to TRBJ2-3, with a tentative D call TRBD2 (6 bases). Trimming stripped 1 base from V and 9 bases from J, with 14 bases between. From germline, CDR1 is SGHDN and CDR2 FVKESK. The CDR3 has 14 amino acids. For the CDR3, the DNA is TGTGCCAGCAGCCAAGGAGGGAGGTTCTCGACGCAGTATTTT. It encodes CASSQGGRFSTQYF.

The sample holds one count of this clone. This chain connects TRBV2 to TRBJ2-1; 10 nucleotides match TRBD1. V gave up 8 bases and J gave up 5 bases; unmatched junction bases: 6. CDR3 size: 14 residues. Looked up from germline, CDR1 is SNHLY and CDR2 is FYNNEI. The CDR3 here is CASGGGTGDNEQFF. CDR3 sequence (DNA): TGTGCCAGCGGCGGGGGGACAGGGGACAATGAGCAGTTCTTC.

The chain is built from TRBV7-9 and TRBJ2-3; 9 positions match TRBD1. Germline V gives CDR1 SEHNR, CDR2 FQNEAQ (reference sequence). Unmatched junction bases numbered 7, after V lost 1 base and J lost 2 bases. There are 17 residues in the CDR3. The CDR3 region is CASSLVTGTGSTDTQYF. CDR3 bases: TGTGCCAGCAGCTTAGTGACCGGGACAGGGTCCACAGATACGCAGTATTTT.

The J gene is TRBJ2-3, the V gene TRBV28; the D gene could be TRBD1 or TRBD2 (5 bases each). The CDR3 is 16 residues long. Germline CDR1 MDHEN, CDR2 SYDVKM. V was shortened by 6 bases and J by 3 bases, with 19 bases between the two germline ends. The CDR3 reads CASSPGPSIGTDTQYF. CDR3 in DNA: TGTGCCAGCAGCCCGGGACCTTCAATCGGGACAGATACGCAGTATTTT.

This rearrangement joins TRBV6-5 to TRBJ1-1, with D uncertain. V was cut by 4 bases and J by 5 bases, with 11 bases left in between. The germline V gene has CDR1 MNHEY and CDR2 SVGAGI. The length of the CDR3 is 13 residues. The CDR3 protein is CASSLGGRTEAFF. CDR3 nucleotide sequence: TGTGCCAGCAGTTTAGGAGGAAGAACTGAAGCTTTCTTT.

The CDR3 is CASSEGAYAGEQFF. CDR3 bases: TGTGCCAGCAGTGAAGGTGCGTATGCGGGTGAGCAGTTCTTC. The chain is built from TRBV2 and TRBJ2-1, with D perhaps matching TRBD2 (5 bases). This CDR3 is 14 amino acids long. V was shortened by 1 base and J by 9 bases, with 13 bases between the two germline ends. Germline CDR1 and CDR2: SNHLY and FYNNEI.

The V and J genes are TRBV25-1 and TRBJ1-1, with TRBD1 identical over 8 bases. In germline, CDR1 is MGHDK, CDR2 SYGVNS. This CDR3 is 18 amino acids long. V was clipped by 6 bases and J by 2 bases; unmatched bases: 17. CDR3 nucleotide sequence: TGTGCCAGCAGCTTAGGAAACGATGGACAGGGTGGAAACACTGAAGCTTTCTTT. The encoded protein is CASSLGNDGQGGNTEAFF.

This chain uses TRBV19 with TRBJ1-2, with D tentatively TRBD1 (5 bases). V was trimmed by 5 bases and J by 4 bases, leaving 11 bases between them. The CDR3 length is 13 residues. The germline V gene encodes CDR1 LNHDA and CDR2 SQIVND (reference sequence). The CDR3 nucleotides are TGTGCCAGTAGTCAGGGCCGCGGCTATGGCTACACCTTC. As protein: CASSQGRGYGYTF.

The chain couples TRBV7-2 to TRBJ2-3; D call uncertain. Germline CDR1 is SGHTA and CDR2 is FQGNSA. This CDR3 has 18 residues. The germline V and J ends were trimmed by 4 bases and 6 bases, with 26 bases remaining between them. Here the CDR3 reads CASSSYLDDTYLLDTQYF. Here the CDR3 DNA reads TGTGCCAGCAGCTCCTACCTCGACGATACGTATTTGCTGGATACGCAGTATTTT. Drawing the rest from reference TRBV7-2 and TRBJ2-3, the complete variable domain is GAGVSQSPSNKVTEKGKDVELRCDPISGHTALYWYRQSLGQGLEFLIYFQGNSAPDKSGLPSDRFSAERTGGSVSTLTIQRTQQEDSAVYLCASSSYLDDTYLLDTQYFGPGTRLTVL.

The CDR3 is CASPKRRGYTF. In DNA, the CDR3 is TGTGCCAGCCCTAAGAGGAGGGGCTACACCTTC. V usage is TRBV6-5 and J usage is TRBJ1-2, with D hard to call. Trimming took off 8 bases at V and 8 bases at J, with 12 bases between the two ends. The germline gives CDR1 MNHEY, CDR2 SVGAGI. The CDR3 extends over 11 amino acids.

DNA for the CDR3: TGTGCCACCAGCAGAGATGGGGGATACACTGAAGCTTTCTTT. This translates into CATSRDGGYTEAFF. This sequence joins TRBV15 and TRBJ1-1, with D perhaps TRBD1 (5 bases). With 0 bases removed from V and 3 bases from J, the gap between germline ends came to 8 bases. Germline V gives CDR1 LNHNV, CDR2 YYDKDF (reference sequence). CDR3 length equals 14 residues.